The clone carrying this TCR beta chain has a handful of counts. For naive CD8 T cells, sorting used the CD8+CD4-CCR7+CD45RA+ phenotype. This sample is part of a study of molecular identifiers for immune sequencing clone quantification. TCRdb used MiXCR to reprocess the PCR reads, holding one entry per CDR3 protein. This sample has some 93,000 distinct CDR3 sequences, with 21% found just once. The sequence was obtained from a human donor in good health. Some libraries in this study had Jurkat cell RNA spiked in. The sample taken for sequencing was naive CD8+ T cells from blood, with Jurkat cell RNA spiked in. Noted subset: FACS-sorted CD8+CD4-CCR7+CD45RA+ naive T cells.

The DNA for the CDR3 is TGCAGTGCTCCGACTAGCGGGAGGGGAGGGACAGATACGCAGTATTTT. This codes for CSAPTSGRGGTDTQYF. The rearrangement joins TRBV20-1 to TRBJ2-3, with TRBD2 matching 14 bases. The CDR3 contains 16 residues. After removal of 5 bases from V and 3 bases from J, the junction contained 7 bases not matched to a gene. Germline V gene sequence: CDR1 DFQATT, CDR2 SNEGSKA (reference sequence).